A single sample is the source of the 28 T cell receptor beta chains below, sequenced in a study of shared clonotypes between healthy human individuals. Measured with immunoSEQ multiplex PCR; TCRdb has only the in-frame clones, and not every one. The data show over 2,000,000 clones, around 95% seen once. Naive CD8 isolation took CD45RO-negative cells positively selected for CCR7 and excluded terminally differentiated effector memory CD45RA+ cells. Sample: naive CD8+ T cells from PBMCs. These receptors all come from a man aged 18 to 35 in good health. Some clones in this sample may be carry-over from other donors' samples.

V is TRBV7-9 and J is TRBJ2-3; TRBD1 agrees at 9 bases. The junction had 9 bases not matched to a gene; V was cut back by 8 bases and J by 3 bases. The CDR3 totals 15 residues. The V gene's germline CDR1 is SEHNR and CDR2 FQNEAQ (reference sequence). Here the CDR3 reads CASPLKTGGTDTQYF. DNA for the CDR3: TGTGCCAGCCCCCTCAAGACAGGGGGGACAGATACGCAGTATTTT.

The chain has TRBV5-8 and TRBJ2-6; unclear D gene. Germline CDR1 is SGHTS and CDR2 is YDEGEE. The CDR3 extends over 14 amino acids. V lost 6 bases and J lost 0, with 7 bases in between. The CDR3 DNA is TGTGCCAGCAATATAAACTCTGGGGCCAACGTCCTGACTTTC. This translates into CASNINSGANVLTF.

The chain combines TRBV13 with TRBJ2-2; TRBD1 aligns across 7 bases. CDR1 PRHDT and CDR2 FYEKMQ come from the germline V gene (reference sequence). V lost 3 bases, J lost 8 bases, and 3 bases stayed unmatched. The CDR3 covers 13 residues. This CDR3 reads CASSLMTGGELFF. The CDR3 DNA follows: TGTGCCAGCAGCTTGATGACAGGGGGGGAGCTGTTTTTT.

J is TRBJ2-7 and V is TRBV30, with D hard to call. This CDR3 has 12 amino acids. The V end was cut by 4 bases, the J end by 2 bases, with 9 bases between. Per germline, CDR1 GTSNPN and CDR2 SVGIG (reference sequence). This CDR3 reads CAWMSSPYEQYF. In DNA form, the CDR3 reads TGTGCCTGGATGAGCAGTCCCTACGAGCAGTACTTC.

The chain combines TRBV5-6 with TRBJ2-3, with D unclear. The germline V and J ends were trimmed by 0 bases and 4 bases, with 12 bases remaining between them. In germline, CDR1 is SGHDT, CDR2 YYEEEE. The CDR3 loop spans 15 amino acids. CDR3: CASSLALMVSDTQYF. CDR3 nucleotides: TGTGCCAGCAGCTTGGCCCTTATGGTATCAGATACGCAGTATTTT.

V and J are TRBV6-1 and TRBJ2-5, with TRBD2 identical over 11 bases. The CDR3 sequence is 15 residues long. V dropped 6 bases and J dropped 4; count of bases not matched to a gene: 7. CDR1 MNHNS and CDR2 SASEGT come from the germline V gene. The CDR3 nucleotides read TGTGCCAGCAGGAAGATACTAGCGGGAGCAGAGACCCAGTACTTC. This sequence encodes CASRKILAGAETQYF.

CDR3: CASSLSGERDTQYF. CDR3 coding DNA: TGTGCCAGCAGCTTATCCGGGGAAAGAGATACGCAGTATTTT. The chain recombines TRBV7-9 with TRBJ2-3; D is perhaps TRBD2 (5 bases). The CDR3 runs 14 residues. Germline lookup yields CDR1 SEHNR and CDR2 FQNEAQ (reference sequence). Trimming took off 2 bases at V and 5 bases at J, with 11 bases between the two ends.

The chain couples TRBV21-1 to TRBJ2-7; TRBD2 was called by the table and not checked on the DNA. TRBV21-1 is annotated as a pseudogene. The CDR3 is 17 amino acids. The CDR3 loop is CASSPTGVCGRFYEQYF. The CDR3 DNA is TGTGCCAGCAGCCCCACTGGGGTTTGCGGGAGATTTTACGAGCAGTACTTC.

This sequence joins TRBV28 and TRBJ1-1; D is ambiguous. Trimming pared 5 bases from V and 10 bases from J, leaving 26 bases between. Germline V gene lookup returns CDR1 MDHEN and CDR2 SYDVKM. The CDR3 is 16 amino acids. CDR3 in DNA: TGTGCCAGCAGTCCTCTGGCCGATCAGGACCGTTTGAGAGCTTTCTTT. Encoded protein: CASSPLADQDRLRAFF. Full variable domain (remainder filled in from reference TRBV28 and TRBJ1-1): DVKVTQSSRYLVKRTGEKVFLECVQDMDHENMFWYRQDPGLGLRLIYFSYDVKMKEKGDIPEGYSVSREKKERFSLILESASTNQTSMYLCASSPLADQDRLRAFFGQGTRLTVV.

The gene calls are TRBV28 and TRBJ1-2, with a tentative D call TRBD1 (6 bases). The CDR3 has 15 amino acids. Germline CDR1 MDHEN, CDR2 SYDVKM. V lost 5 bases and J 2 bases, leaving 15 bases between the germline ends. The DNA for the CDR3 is TGTGCCAGCAGTAGCGCAAGGACAGACAACTATGGCTACACCTTC. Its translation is CASSSARTDNYGYTF.

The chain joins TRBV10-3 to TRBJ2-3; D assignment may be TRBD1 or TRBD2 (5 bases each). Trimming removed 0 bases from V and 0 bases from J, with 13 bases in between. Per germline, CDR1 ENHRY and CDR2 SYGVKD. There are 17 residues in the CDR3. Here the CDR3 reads CAISESGAPGSTDTQYF. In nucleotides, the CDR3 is TGTGCCATCAGTGAGTCCGGGGCCCCAGGGAGCACAGATACGCAGTATTTT.

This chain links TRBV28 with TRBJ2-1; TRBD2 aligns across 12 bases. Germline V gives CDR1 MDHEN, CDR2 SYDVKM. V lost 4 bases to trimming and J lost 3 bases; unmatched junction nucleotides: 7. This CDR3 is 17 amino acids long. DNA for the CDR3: TGTGCCAGCAGTTCTCTCCGGACTAGCGGGAACTACAATGAGCAGTTCTTC. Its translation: CASSSLRTSGNYNEQFF.

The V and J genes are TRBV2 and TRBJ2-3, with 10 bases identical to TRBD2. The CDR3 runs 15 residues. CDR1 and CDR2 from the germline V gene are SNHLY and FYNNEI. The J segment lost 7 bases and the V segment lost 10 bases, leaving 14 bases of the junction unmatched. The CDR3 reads CAILAGTSVENTQYF. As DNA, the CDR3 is TGTGCCATCCTAGCCGGGACTAGCGTGGAAAATACGCAGTATTTT.

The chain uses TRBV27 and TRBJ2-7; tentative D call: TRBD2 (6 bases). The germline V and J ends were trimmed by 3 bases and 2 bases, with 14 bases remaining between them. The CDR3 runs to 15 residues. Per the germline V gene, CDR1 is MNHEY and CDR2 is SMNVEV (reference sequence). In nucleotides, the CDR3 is TGTGCCAGCAGTTTCGGTAGCGGACCAACCTACGAGCAGTACTTC. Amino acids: CASSFGSGPTYEQYF.

The CDR3 here is CSFAPSSGNTIYF. Here the CDR3 DNA reads TGCTCCTTTGCCCCCTCCTCTGGAAACACCATATATTTT. The chain employs TRBV29-1 and TRBJ1-3; D gene unclear. Germline V CDR1 and CDR2: SQVTM, ANQGSEA. The CDR3 is 13 amino acids. The full variable domain, completed using reference TRBV29-1 and TRBJ1-3, is SAVISQKPSRDICQRGTSLTIQCQVDSQVTMMFWYRQQPGQSLTLIATANQGSEATYESGFVIDKFPISRPNLTFSTLTVSNMSPEDSSIYLCSFAPSSGNTIYFGEGSWLTVV.

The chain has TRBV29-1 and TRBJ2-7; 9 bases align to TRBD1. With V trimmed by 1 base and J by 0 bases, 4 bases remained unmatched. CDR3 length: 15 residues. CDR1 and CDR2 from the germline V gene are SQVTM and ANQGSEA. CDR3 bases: TGCAGCGTTGAAGGGGACAGGGACAGCTCCTACGAGCAGTACTTC. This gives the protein CSVEGDRDSSYEQYF.

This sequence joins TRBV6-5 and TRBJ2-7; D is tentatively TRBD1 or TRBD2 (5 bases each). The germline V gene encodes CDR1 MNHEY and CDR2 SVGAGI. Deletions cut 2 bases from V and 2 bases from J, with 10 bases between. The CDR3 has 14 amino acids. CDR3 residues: CASSYTGTPYEQYF. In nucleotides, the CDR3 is TGTGCCAGCAGTTACACGGGGACCCCCTACGAGCAGTACTTC.

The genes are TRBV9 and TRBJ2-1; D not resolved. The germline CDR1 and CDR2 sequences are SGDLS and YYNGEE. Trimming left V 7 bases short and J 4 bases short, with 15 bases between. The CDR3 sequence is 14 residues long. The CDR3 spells CASGFLDKYNEQFF. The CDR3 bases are TGTGCCAGCGGTTTTTTAGACAAGTACAATGAGCAGTTCTTC.

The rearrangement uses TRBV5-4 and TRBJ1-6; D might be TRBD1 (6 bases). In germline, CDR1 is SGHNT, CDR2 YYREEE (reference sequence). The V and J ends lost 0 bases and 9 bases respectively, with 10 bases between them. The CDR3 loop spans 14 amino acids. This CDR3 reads CASSLGGAASPLHF. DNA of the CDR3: TGTGCCAGCAGCTTGGGGGGGGCCGCTTCACCCCTCCACTTT.

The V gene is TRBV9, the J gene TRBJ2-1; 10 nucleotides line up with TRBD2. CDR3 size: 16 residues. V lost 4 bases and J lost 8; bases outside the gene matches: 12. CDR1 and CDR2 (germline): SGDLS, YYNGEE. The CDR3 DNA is TGTGCCAGCAGCCCGGTGGCTAGCGGGAGAATCTATGAGCAGTTCTTC. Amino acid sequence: CASSPVASGRIYEQFF.

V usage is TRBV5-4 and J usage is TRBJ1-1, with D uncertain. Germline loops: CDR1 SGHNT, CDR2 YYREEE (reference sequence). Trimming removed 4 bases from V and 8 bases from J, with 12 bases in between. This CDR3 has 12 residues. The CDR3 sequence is CASSRRETEAFF. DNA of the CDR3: TGTGCCAGCAGCCGACGGGAGACCGAAGCTTTCTTT.

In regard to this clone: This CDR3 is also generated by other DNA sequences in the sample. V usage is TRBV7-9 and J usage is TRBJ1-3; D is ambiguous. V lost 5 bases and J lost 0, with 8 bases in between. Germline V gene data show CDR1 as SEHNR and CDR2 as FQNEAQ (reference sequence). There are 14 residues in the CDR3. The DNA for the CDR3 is TGTGCCAGCAGCCCCCCCAGCTCTGGAAACACCATATATTTT. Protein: CASSPPSSGNTIYF.

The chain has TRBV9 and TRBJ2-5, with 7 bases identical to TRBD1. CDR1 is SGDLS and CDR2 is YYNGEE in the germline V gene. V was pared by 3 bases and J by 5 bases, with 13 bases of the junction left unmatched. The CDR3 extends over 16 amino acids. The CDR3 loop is CASSADSKRGPETQYF. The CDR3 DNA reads TGTGCCAGCAGCGCGGACTCGAAAAGGGGGCCCGAGACCCAGTACTTC.

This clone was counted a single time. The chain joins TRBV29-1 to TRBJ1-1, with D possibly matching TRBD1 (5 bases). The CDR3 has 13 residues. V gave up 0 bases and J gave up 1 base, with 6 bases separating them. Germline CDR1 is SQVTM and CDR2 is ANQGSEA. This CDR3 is CSVEDGQNTEAFF. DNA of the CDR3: TGCAGCGTTGAAGATGGACAGAACACTGAAGCTTTCTTT.

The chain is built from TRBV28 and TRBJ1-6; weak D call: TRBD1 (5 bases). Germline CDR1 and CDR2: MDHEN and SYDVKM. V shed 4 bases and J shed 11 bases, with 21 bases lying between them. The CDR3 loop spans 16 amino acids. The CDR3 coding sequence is TGTGCCAGCAGTTCCCCCATCCGGTCAGGGCATACACCCCTCCACTTT. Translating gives CASSSPIRSGHTPLHF.

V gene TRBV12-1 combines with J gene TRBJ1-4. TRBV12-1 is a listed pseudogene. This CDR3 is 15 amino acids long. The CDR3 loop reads CASSSRFATNEKLFF. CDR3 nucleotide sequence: TGTGCCAGCAGCTCCCGCTTTGCAACTAATGAAAAACTGTTTTTT.

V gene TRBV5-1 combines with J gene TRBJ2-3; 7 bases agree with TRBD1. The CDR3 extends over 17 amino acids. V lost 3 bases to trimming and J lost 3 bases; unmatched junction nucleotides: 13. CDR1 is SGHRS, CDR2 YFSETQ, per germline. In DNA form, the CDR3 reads TGCGCCAGCAGCTCCCCAGAGACAGGGCTCAGAACAGATACGCAGTATTTT. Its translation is CASSSPETGLRTDTQYF.

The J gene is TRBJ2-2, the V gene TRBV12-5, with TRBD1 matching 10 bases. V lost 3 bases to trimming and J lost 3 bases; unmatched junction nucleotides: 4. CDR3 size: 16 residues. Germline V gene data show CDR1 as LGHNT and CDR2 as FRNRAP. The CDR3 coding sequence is TGTGCTAGTGGTTTCCTCGGGACAGGGGACACCGGGGAGCTGTTTTTT. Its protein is CASGFLGTGDTGELFF.